This T cell receptor (beta chain) was identified in a study of cytomegalovirus exposure and HLA in healthy donors. PCR employed 60 Vbeta and 13 Jbeta primers. Profiled with immunoSEQ multiplex PCR; TCRdb holds only in-frame clones, not every one. The sample includes some 120,000 clones, approximately 77% seen only once; the top ten take about 1.7%. Trimming pared 5 bases from V and 5 bases from J, leaving 17 bases between. This CDR3 comprises 15 residues. Per germline, CDR1 SGHVS and CDR2 FQNEAQ. The J gene is TRBJ2-3, the V gene TRBV7-8, with D tentatively TRBD2 (6 bases). This TCR came from a man between 18 and 29 years old in good health and CMV-seronegative. Sequencing input: PBMCs. Here the CDR3 reads CASSKTSLAIDTQYF. DNA for the CDR3: TGTGCCAGCAGCAAGACTAGTTTGGCGATAGATACGCAGTATTTT.